This T cell receptor beta chain was found in a study of T cells after yellow fever vaccination. Overall study context: Libraries from low-cell-number fractions were prepared with the SMART-Seq v4 Ultra Low Input RNA kit. Findings and caveats of the study: Though weaker, the secondary response peaked faster, on day 5 versus 15. The bulk population could contribute abundant contaminating clonotypes to FACS-sorted repertoires.

The study made its TCR cDNA through 5'RACE template switching. That step introduced a universal primer site along with UMIs. Using its own MiXCR run on the 5' RACE reads, TCRdb lists one record per CDR3 protein. The sample holds some 560,000 distinct CDR3 sequences, around a sixth seen once. This clonotype was counted only a few times. Its antigen is not identified. The sequencing used PBMCs, collected more than 4 days after the first yellow fever vaccination. This receptor was obtained from a man between 18 and 29 years old who received the YFV17D yellow fever vaccine.

In DNA, the CDR3 is TGTGCCAGCAGTTACCCCAATGAGCAGTTCTTC. The encoded protein is CASSYPNEQFF. The gene calls are TRBV6-2 or TRBV6-3 and TRBJ2-1; D remains unclear. V was cut by 2 bases and J by 6 bases, with 2 bases left in between. The CDR3 sequence is 11 residues long. The germline gives CDR1 MNHEY, CDR2 SVGEGT.